The sequence of this TCR beta chain was determined in a study of blood T cell repertoires in COVID-19. About the study: Italy, Spain and the United States were the sources of the convalescent and acute COVID-19 samples. Sample material is recorded as cDNA or gDNA derived from T cells, B-cell-depleted T cells, or PBMCs.

Original processing methods: Amplification of reference gene primers was used by the study to estimate nucleated cell counts. Profiled with immunoSEQ multiplex PCR; TCRdb holds only in-frame clones, not every one. From that table come the V and J calls and clone size; the DNA was used to work out D and trimming. The sample lists about 130,000 clones, approximately 84% occurring once. With 3 bases clipped from V and 6 bases from J, the junction kept 14 bases outside the gene matches. The CDR3 covers 17 residues. In germline, CDR1 is SGHTA, CDR2 FQGNSA. The TCR comes from a woman of 80 years or more with acute or convalescent COVID-19. This chain joins TRBV7-2 and TRBJ2-7; 10 bases are shared with TRBD1. Sequencing was performed on peripheral blood. Here the CDR3 DNA reads TGTGCCAGCAGCTTGACCGGGACAGGGGTTTCGTTTCGCGAGCAGTACTTC. Protein sequence: CASSLTGTGVSFREQYF.